The TCR beta chain described here comes from a study of blood T cell repertoires in COVID-19 (dated by TCRdb to between 2020 and 2021). Study-wide context: Samples covering the acute and convalescent phases of COVID-19 were provided by collaborators in the United States, Italy and Spain. A de-identified subject ID, COVID-19 status, age in years and sex were almost always included in the sample metadata. The material from the prospective study consisted of cDNA or gDNA derived from T cells, B-cell-depleted T cells, or PBMCs. The samples were drawn from two sources: the first 160 participants of the ongoing ImmuneRACE study, and 1,200 or so subjects contributed by 6 global collaborators. Where available, HLA class I and class II types were obtained from metadata supplied by the sample provider rather than from assay-based typing. Deeply sampled blood TCRbeta repertoires from subjects exposed to, actively infected with, or recovered from COVID-19 were included in the dataset. A freely available public database, intended as a resource for researchers studying the immune response to SARS-CoV-2, is where the repertoires were released.

Participants in the prospective study were aged about 18 to 100 years, lived in under 30 United States geographic areas, and enrolled through a virtual design. In the prospective study, participants were assigned to cohorts based on the clinical history participants reported in a screening survey and a study questionnaire. For ImmuneRACE Cohort 3, a participant was defined as recovered based on two consecutive negative NP/OP PCR tests, clearance by a healthcare professional, or resolution of symptoms. In the prospective study, mobile phlebotomists collected whole blood, serum and a nasopharyngeal or oropharyngeal swab from each participant. Additional blood draws and questionnaires over an approximately two-month period could optionally be provided by prospective study participants. Before DNA extraction, blood samples from the prospective study were shipped at room temperature or frozen. Overall results and qualifications from the work: The quantity of clinical and demographic metadata differed by source and by participant and was supplied without curation.

A word on this clone: The antigen it binds to is not known. Qualities for individual bases were not recorded, and no much larger clone is one base off.

The CDR3 numbers 13 residues from cysteine through phenylalanine. Only the CDR3 region is kept as DNA, spanning 39 bases read in frame from base 1. Via the germline V gene (reference sequence), CDR1 is LNHDA and CDR2 SQIVND. At the junction V is shortened by 4 bases and J by 7 bases, with 10 bases in between. TCRbeta CDR3 regions were amplified from genomic DNA by means of the immunoSEQ Assay, a bias-controlled multiplex PCR. Per the authors' processing: Nucleated cell counts per sample were estimated from amplification of reference gene primers within the assay. To quantify the absolute abundance of each unique TCRbeta CDR3 rearrangement, sequence reads were collapsed and filtered. For each sample, productive Simpson clonality was calculated as the square root of Simpson's diversity index over productive rearrangements. As stored in TCRdb, this immuneACCESS dataset retains in-frame rearrangements with V and J assigned. A fraction of the clones does not appear; measured against another copy, unresolved V genes explain less than half of the discrepancy, and the remainder lacks a known reason. V, J and clone size are those of that table, while D and trimming were read from the DNA. In this sample the table shows approximately 200,000 clones, roughly four fifths of which occur a single time. The top ten clonotypes cover 6% to 8% of the sample.

Sequenced: PBMCs or T cells enriched from blood (not recorded which). Recombination connected TRBV19 to TRBJ1-4, with TRBD1 as a weak D call on 6 bases. This sequence was found in a man aged 35-49 years who had recovered from COVID-19. The DNA sequence is given as TGTGCCAGTAGTACCCAGGGGTTTGAAAAACTGTTTTTT. It is translated as CASSTQGFEKLFF.